A single sample gave rise to the 17 T cell receptor beta chains below, sequenced in a study of cytotoxic CD8 clonotypes in ibrutinib-treated CLL. Sequencing used immunoSEQ multiplex PCR; TCRdb keeps in-frame clones, though not all of them. The table lists around 42,000 clones, over 60% of them singletons, with 20% to 25% in the top ten. The sample was PBMCs, taken after 24 months of ibrutinib treatment. These receptors originate from a human donor with chronic lymphocytic leukemia.

V and J are TRBV7-8 and TRBJ2-2; D remains ambiguous. The V end lost 3 bases, the J end lost 3 bases, and 14 bases lay between the germline ends. Germline values: CDR1 SGHVS, CDR2 FQNEAQ. The length of the CDR3 is 16 residues. The CDR3 protein is CASSFHRVWDTGELFF. The CDR3 coding sequence is TGTGCCAGCAGCTTCCATAGGGTGTGGGACACCGGGGAGCTGTTTTTT. Combining the CDR3 with reference TRBV7-8 and TRBJ2-2 gives the whole variable domain GAGVSQSPRYKVAKRGQDVALRCDPISGHVSLFWYQQALGQGPEFLTYFQNEAQLDKSGLPSDRFFAERPEGSVSTLKIQRTQQEDSAVYLCASSFHRVWDTGELFFGEGSRLTVL.

The chain recombines TRBV28 with TRBJ2-7; maybe TRBD2 (6 bases). The germline V gene encodes CDR1 MDHEN and CDR2 SYDVKM. V dropped 2 bases and J dropped 0 bases, with 11 bases sitting between them. This CDR3 region has 15 residues. CDR3 nucleotide sequence: TGTGCCAGCAGTTTAGTGGGGGACTCCTCCTACGAGCAGTACTTC. This sequence encodes CASSLVGDSSYEQYF.

The chain is built from TRBV6-6 and TRBJ2-7, with D possibly being TRBD1 (6 bases). Trimming cost V 0 bases and J 4 bases, with 16 bases left between them. CDR1 is MNHNY and CDR2 is SVGAGI in the germline V gene (reference sequence). CDR3 size: 16 residues. In DNA form, the CDR3 reads TGTGCCAGCAGTTACTCTATGTTTACAGGGTATTACGAGCAGTACTTC. Its translation: CASSYSMFTGYYEQYF.

This rearrangement joins TRBV29-1 to TRBJ1-5; D gene uncertain. The germline CDR1 and CDR2 sequences are SQVTM and ANQGSEA. With 5 bases removed from V and 3 bases from J, the gap between germline ends came to 8 bases. The length of the CDR3 is 12 residues. CDR3 nucleotides: TGCAGCGTTCAAAACCCCAATCAGCCCCAGCATTTT. This sequence encodes CSVQNPNQPQHF.

J is TRBJ2-5 and V is TRBV6-5; the match to TRBD1 covers 8 bases. From germline, CDR1 is MNHEY and CDR2 SVGAGI. V was clipped by 5 bases and J by 5 bases; unmatched bases: 4. The CDR3 is 13 amino acids. Written as DNA, the CDR3 is TGTGCCAGCAGTACAGGGGGGCCGGAGACCCAGTACTTC. Its protein product is CASSTGGPETQYF.

The gene calls are TRBV23-1 and TRBJ1-1, with 8 bases fitting TRBD1. TRBV23-1 belongs to the ORF category, with a function that is uncertain. Germline trimming cut 8 bases from V and 1 base from J; bases unmatched to any gene: 9. This CDR3 has 15 residues. CDR3 coding DNA: TGCGCCAGCGCTGGACAGGGACTGACGAACACTGAAGCTTTCTTT. Translating gives CASAGQGLTNTEAFF.

The chain has TRBV5-4 and TRBJ2-5, with TRBD1 matching over 9 bases. Germline V gives CDR1 SGHNT, CDR2 YYREEE (reference sequence). This CDR3 has 14 residues. V lost 4 bases, J lost 6 bases, and 7 bases stayed unmatched. The CDR3 loop is CASSVDRGLQTQYF. The DNA of the CDR3 is TGTGCCAGCAGCGTGGACAGGGGTTTACAGACCCAGTACTTC.

In DNA, the CDR3 is TGTGCCAGCAGCCCGCAGGGGGCGCGGACTGAAGCTTTCTTT. Translation: CASSPQGARTEAFF. The V gene is TRBV9, the J gene TRBJ1-1; 8 nucleotides align to TRBD1. The CDR3 is 14 amino acids. The V segment lost 4 bases and the J segment 5 bases; nucleotides outside the gene matches: 7. From germline, CDR1 is SGDLS and CDR2 YYNGEE.

The V gene is TRBV6-4, the J gene TRBJ2-3; 10 bases line up with TRBD2. Looked up from germline, CDR1 is MRHNA and CDR2 is SNTAGT. The CDR3 consists of 16 residues. The ends lost 5 bases at V and 2 bases at J; junction bases unmatched: 7. Here the CDR3 reads CASSPLAGANTDTQYF. CDR3 nucleotide sequence: TGTGCCAGCAGTCCCCTAGCGGGGGCCAACACAGATACGCAGTATTTT.

The chain has TRBV7-9 and TRBJ2-6; tentatively, D is TRBD1 (5 bases). Germline loops: CDR1 SEHNR, CDR2 FQNEAQ (reference sequence). The CDR3 runs 16 residues. Between the trimmed V and J ends, which lost 5 bases and 2 bases, there was a span of 13 bases. CDR3 sequence: CASSPTQGAGANVLTF. The CDR3 DNA reads as TGTGCCAGCAGCCCGACACAAGGGGCTGGGGCCAACGTCCTGACTTTC.

This chain links TRBV5-1 with TRBJ2-4; 13 bases are a match to TRBD2. The V and J ends lost 0 bases and 8 bases, in that order; junction bases with no gene match: 2. The CDR3 has 15 amino acids. Germline CDR1 is SGHRS and CDR2 is YFSETQ. CDR3 DNA: TGCGCCAGCAGCTTGGTCGGGACTAGCGGGGACATTCAGTACTTC. It specifies CASSLVGTSGDIQYF.

This clone was found a few times. The rearrangement joins TRBV2 to TRBJ1-5, with D hard to call. This CDR3 has 12 residues. Trimming took 8 bases from V and 4 from J, leaving 9 bases between them. Germline V lookup: CDR1 SNHLY, CDR2 FYNNEI. The CDR3 coding sequence is TGTGCCAGCGGTAGACCGAATCAGCCCCAGCATTTT. It yields the protein CASGRPNQPQHF.

The chain employs TRBV27 and TRBJ2-1, with 12 bases fitting TRBD2. This CDR3 contains 15 residues. The ends lost 0 bases at V and 7 bases at J; junction bases unmatched: 1. The V gene's germline CDR1 is MNHEY and CDR2 SMNVEV (reference sequence). CDR3 sequence reads: CASSLSLAGGNEQFF. The CDR3 DNA sequence: TGTGCCAGCAGTTTATCACTAGCGGGGGGAAATGAGCAGTTCTTC.

The chain uses TRBV28 and TRBJ1-1, with 8 bases that match TRBD1. Trimming took 3 bases from V and 0 from J; bases not matched to a gene: 9. This CDR3 comprises 17 residues. The germline CDR1 and CDR2 sequences are MDHEN and SYDVKM. This CDR3 is CASSFPRPGGLNTEAFF. In DNA form, the CDR3 reads TGTGCCAGCAGTTTTCCCCGGCCAGGGGGCTTGAACACTGAAGCTTTCTTT.

This clone was seen once. The V and J genes are TRBV5-6 and TRBJ2-1; D possibly corresponds to TRBD2 (6 bases). CDR1 and CDR2 from the germline V gene are SGHDT and YYEEEE. V shed 4 bases and J shed 7 bases, with 15 bases lying between them. This CDR3 is built from 14 residues. CDR3 DNA: TGTGCCAGCAGCAAGCCGGGACTCCAAAATGAGCAGTTCTTC. This sequence encodes CASSKPGLQNEQFF.

The rearrangement uses TRBV1 and TRBJ2-7. TRBV1 is a pseudogene locus. CDR3 length equals 17 residues. The CDR3, as DNA: TGCACCAGCAGCCAAGATTGTCACTATGGGATAGCCTACGAGCAGTACTTC. This sequence encodes CTSSQDCHYGIAYEQYF.

V is TRBV2 and J is TRBJ1-5, with a weak D call TRBD1 (5 bases). CDR3 length: 12 residues. Germline loops: CDR1 SNHLY, CDR2 FYNNEI. V was cut by 6 bases and J by 8 bases, with 11 bases left in between. The CDR3 sequence is CASSEGLEPQHF. DNA of the CDR3: TGTGCCAGCAGCGAGGGGCTGGAGCCCCAGCATTTT.